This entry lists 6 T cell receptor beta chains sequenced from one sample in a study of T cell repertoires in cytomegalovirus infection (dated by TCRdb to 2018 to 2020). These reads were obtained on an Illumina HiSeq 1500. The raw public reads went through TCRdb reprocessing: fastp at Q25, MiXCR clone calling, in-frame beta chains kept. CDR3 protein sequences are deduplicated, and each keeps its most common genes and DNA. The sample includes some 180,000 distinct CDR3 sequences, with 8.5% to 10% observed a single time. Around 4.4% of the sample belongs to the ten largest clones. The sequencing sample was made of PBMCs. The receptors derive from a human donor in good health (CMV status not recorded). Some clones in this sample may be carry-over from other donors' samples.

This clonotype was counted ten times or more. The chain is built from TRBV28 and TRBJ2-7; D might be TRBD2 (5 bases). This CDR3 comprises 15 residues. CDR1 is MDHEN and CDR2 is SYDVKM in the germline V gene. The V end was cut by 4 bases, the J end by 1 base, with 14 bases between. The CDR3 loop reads CASSYRGFISYEQYF. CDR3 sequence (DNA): TGTGCCAGCAGTTACCGGGGTTTCATATCCTACGAGCAGTACTTC.

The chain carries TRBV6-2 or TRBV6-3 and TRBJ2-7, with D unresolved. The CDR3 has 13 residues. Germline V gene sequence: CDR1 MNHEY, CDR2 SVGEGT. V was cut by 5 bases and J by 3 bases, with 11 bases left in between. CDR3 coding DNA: TGTGCCAGCAGTCGCCAGGAGAACTACGAGCAGTACTTC. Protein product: CASSRQENYEQYF.

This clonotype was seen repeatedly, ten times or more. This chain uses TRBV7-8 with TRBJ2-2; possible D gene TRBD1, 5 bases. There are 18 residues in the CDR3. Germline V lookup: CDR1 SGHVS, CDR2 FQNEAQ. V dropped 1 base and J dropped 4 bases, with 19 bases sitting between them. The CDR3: CASSLVPGQAPSTGELFF. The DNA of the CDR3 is TGTGCCAGCAGCTTAGTCCCAGGGCAGGCCCCTTCCACCGGGGAGCTGTTTTTT.

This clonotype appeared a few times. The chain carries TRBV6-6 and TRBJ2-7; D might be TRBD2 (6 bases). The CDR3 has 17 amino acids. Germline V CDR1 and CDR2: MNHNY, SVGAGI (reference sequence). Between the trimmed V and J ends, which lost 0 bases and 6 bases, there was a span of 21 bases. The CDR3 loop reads CASSYSSSSGGSPEQYF. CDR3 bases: TGTGCCAGCAGTTACTCCTCTTCCTCCGGAGGGTCCCCCGAGCAGTACTTC.

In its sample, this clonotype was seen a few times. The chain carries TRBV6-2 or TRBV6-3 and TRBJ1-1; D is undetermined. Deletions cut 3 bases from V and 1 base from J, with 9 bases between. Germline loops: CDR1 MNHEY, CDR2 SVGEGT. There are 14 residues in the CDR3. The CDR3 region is CASSYYGRNTEAFF. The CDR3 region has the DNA TGTGCCAGCAGTTATTATGGGAGGAACACTGAAGCTTTCTTT.

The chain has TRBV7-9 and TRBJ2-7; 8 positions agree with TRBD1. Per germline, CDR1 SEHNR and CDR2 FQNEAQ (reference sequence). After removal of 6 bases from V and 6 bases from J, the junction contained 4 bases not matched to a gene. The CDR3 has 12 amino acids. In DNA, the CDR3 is TGTGCCAGCAGACTACAGGGGGGCGAGCAGTACTTC. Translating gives CASRLQGGEQYF.